This TCR beta chain stems from a study of beta chain features in type 1 diabetes. Overall study findings and caveats: VDJ junctions from type 1 diabetes patients carried fewer insertions and larger deletions. Healthy donors had naive, central memory and Treg TCRB repertoires that appeared less similar than those seen among patients. Patients with Type 1 diabetes showed moderately but significantly shorter TCRB CDR3s in all four CD4+ subsets.

Once sorted, every population was more than 95% pure. With regard to this clone: Its antigen remains unidentified.

Investigators reverse transcribed all isolated RNA, so they sequenced expressed TCRB transcripts. Data came from immunoSEQ multiplex PCR; TCRdb stores just in-frame clones and leaves some out. The sample lists a few hundred thousand clones, around 15% occurring once. Germline values: CDR1 ENHRY, CDR2 SYGVKD. Between the trimmed V and J ends, which lost 0 bases and 1 base, there was a span of 9 bases. This CDR3 has 15 residues. This sequence originates from a man aged 25-40 years with type 1 diabetes. Sequencing input: naive CD4+ T cells from blood. The chain combines TRBV10-3 with TRBJ2-5; maybe TRBD2 (6 bases). CDR3 loop: CAISESRLVQETQYF. In DNA form, the CDR3 reads TGTGCCATCAGTGAGTCGAGACTAGTCCAAGAGACCCAGTACTTC.